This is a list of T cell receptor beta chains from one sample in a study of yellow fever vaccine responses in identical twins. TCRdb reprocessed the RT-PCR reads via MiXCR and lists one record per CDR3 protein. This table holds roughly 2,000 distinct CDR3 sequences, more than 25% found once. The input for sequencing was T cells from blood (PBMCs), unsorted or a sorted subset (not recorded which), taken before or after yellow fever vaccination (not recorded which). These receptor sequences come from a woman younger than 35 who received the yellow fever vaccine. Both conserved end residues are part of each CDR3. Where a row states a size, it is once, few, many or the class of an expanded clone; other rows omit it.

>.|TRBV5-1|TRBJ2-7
CASSFGLLNPFYEQYF
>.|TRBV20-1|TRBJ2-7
CSARVGGEVYEQYF
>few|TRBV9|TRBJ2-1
CASSVQEQNEQFF
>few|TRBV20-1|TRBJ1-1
CSASSGETEAFF
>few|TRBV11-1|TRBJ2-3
CASSFGTSGRYSTDTQYF
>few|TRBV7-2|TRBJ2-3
CASSSAFTDTQYF
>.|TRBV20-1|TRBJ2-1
CSAGGGTGVNEQFF
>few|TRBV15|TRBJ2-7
CATSREEGQGYEQYF
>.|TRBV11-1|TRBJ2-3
CASSLDGQYTDTQYF
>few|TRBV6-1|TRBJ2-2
CASSRTSGDHGELFF
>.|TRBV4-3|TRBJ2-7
CASSQVTGTGGHEQYF
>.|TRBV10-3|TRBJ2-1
CAISLTSGSVHEQFF
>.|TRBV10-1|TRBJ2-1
CASSESRTGDYEQFF
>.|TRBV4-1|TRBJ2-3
CASSQDKAGGTDTQYF
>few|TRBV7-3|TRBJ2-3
CASSLNPLDTQYF
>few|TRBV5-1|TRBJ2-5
CASSLGQIQETQYF